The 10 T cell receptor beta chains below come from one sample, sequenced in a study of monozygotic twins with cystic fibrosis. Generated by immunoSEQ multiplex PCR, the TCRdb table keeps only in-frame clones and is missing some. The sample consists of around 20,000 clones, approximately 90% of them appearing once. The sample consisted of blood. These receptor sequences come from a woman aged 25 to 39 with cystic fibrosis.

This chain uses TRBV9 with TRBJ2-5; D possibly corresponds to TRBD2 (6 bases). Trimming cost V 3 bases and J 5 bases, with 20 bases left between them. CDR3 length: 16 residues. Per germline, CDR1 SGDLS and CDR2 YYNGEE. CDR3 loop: CASSDPGTPVGETQYF. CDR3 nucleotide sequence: TGTGCCAGCAGCGATCCTGGGACTCCGGTGGGGGAGACCCAGTACTTC.

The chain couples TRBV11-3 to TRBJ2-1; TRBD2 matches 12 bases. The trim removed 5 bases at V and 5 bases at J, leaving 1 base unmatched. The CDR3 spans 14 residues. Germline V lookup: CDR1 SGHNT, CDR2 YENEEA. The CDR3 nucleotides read TGTGCCAGCAGCCGACTAGCGGGGGACAATGAGCAGTTCTTC. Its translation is CASSRLAGDNEQFF.

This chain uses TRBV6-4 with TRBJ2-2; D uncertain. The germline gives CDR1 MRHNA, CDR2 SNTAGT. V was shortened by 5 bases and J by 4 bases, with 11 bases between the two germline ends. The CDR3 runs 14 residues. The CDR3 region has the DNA TGTGCCAGCAGTCCTCTACCGGGCACCGGGGAGCTGTTTTTT. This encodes CASSPLPGTGELFF.

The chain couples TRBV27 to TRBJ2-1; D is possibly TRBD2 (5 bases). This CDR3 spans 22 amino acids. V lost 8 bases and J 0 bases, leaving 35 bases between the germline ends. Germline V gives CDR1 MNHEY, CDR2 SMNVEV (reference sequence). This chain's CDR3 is CASQKVAYGKRPSISSYNEQFF. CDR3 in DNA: TGTGCCAGCCAGAAAGTCGCTTACGGGAAAAGGCCCTCCATAAGCTCCTACAATGAGCAGTTCTTC.

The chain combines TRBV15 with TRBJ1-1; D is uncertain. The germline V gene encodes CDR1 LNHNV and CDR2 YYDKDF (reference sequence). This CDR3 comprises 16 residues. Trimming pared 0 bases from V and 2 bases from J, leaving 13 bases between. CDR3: CATSRDLGGANTEAFF. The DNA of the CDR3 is TGTGCCACCAGCAGAGATTTGGGAGGCGCCAACACTGAAGCTTTCTTT.

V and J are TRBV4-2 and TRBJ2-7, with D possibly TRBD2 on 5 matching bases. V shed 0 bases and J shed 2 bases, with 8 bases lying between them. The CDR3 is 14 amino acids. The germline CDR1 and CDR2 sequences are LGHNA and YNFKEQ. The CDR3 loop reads CASSQELVTYEQYF. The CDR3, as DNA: TGTGCCAGCAGCCAAGAACTAGTTACCTACGAGCAGTACTTC.

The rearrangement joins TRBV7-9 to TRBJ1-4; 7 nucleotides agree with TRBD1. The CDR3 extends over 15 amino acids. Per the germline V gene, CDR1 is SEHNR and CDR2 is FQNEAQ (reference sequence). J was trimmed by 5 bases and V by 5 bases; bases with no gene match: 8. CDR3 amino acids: CASSHRDSRNEKLFF. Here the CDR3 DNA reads TGTGCCAGCAGCCATCGGGACAGCAGAAATGAAAAACTGTTTTTT.

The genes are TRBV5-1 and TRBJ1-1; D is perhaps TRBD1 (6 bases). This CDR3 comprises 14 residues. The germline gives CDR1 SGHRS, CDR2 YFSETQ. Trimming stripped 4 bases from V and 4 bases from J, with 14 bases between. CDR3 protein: CASSTEQGSTEAFF. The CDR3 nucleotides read TGCGCCAGCAGCACCGAACAGGGTAGCACTGAAGCTTTCTTT.

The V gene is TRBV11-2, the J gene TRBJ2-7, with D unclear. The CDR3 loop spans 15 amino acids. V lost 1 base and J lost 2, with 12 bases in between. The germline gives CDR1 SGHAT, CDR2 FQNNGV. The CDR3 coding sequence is TGTGCCAGCAGCTTAGCACCGGACGGACCCTACGAGCAGTACTTC. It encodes CASSLAPDGPYEQYF.

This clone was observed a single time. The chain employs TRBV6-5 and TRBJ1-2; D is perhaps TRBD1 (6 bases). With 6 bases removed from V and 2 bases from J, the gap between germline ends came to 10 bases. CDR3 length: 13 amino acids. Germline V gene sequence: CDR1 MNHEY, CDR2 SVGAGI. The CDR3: CASRVGGNYGYTF. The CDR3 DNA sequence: TGTGCCAGCAGGGTAGGGGGGAACTATGGCTACACCTTC.